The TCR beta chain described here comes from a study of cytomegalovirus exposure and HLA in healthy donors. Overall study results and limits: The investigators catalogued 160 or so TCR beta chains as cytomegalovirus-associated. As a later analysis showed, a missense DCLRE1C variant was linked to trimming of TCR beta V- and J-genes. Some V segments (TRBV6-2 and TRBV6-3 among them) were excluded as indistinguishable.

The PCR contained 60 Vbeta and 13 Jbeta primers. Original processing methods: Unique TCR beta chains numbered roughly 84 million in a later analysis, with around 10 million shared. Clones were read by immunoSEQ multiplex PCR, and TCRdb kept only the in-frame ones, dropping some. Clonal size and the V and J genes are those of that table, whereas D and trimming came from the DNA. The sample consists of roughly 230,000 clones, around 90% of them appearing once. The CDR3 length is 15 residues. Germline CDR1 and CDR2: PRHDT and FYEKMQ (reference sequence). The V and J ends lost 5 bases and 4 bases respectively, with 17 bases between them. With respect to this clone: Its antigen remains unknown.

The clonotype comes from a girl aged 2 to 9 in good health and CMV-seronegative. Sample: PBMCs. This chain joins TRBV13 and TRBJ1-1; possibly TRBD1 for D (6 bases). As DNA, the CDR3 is TGTGCCAGCAGCCACGAAGGGGGGGTACCCACTGAAGCTTTCTTT. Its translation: CASSHEGGVPTEAFF.